Listed here are 2 T cell receptor beta chains from one sample, sequenced in a study of T cell responses to AZD1222 COVID-19 vaccine. Clones were read by immunoSEQ multiplex PCR, and TCRdb kept only the in-frame ones, dropping some. This sample yields about 130,000 clones, of which about 88% are seen a single time; 3.5% to 4.5% belongs to the top ten. The starting material was peripheral blood, obtained on day 0 of AZD1222 vaccination. The receptors here all came from an adult in good health.

This clone showed up just once. The gene calls are TRBV29-1 and TRBJ2-7, with 8 nucleotides matching TRBD1. Germline V gene lookup returns CDR1 SQVTM and CDR2 ANQGSEA. With 6 bases clipped from V and 2 bases from J, the junction kept 12 bases outside the gene matches. The CDR3 loop spans 15 amino acids. The CDR3 protein is CSVHHRQGQTYEQYF. CDR3 nucleotides: TGCAGCGTCCACCACCGACAGGGGCAAACCTACGAGCAGTACTTC.

The chain links TRBV30 to TRBJ2-7, with a tentative D call TRBD1 (5 bases). The germline V gene encodes CDR1 GTSNPN and CDR2 SVGIG (reference sequence). The V gene lost 3 bases and the J gene lost 5 bases, with 17 bases spanning the gap. The CDR3 is 14 amino acids. This CDR3 is CAWRWAGPGNEQYF. CDR3 DNA: TGTGCCTGGAGATGGGCAGGGCCAGGTAACGAGCAGTACTTC.